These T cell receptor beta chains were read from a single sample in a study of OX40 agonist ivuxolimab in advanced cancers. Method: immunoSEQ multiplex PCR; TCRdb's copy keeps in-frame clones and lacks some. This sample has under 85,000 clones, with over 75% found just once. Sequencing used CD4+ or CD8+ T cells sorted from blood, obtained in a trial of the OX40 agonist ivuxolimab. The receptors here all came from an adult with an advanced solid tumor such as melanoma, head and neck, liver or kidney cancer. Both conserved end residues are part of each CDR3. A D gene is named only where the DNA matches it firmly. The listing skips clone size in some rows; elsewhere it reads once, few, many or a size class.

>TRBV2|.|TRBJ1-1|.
TGTGCCAGCAGTGAAAGGGCAGGGGCGGGGACTGAAGCTTTCTTT
CASSERAGAGTEAFF
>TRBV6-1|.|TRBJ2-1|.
TGTGCCAGCAAAAGGGGCTACAATGAGCAGTTCTTC
CASKRGYNEQFF
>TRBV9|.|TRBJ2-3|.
TGTGCCAGCAGCGTAGAAGATGGTGGGGGAGCCCTCCCAGATACGCAGTATTTT
CASSVEDGGGALPDTQYF
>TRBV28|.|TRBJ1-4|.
TGTGCCAGCAGATCAAGTATTAATGAAAAACTGTTTTTT
CASRSSINEKLFF
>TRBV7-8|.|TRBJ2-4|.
TGTGCCAGCAGCTTAGGGGCGAGGGAAGGGGGAGCCAAAAACATTCAGTACTTC
CASSLGAREGGAKNIQYF
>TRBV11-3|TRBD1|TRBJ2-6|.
TGTGCCAGCAGCTCCTACAGGGGGAACCTAATCTCTGGGGCCAACGTCCTGACTTTC
CASSSYRGNLISGANVLTF
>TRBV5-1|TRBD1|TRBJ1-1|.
TGCGCCAGCAGCTACCAGGGGGCTGGGACTGAAGCTTTCTTT
CASSYQGAGTEAFF
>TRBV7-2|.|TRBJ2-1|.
TGTGCCAGCAGCCCAAATGGCGGCCTCTCCTACAATGAGCAGTTCTTC
CASSPNGGLSYNEQFF
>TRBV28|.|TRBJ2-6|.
TGTGCCAGCAGTTTATCTGGGGCCAACGTCCTGACTTTC
CASSLSGANVLTF
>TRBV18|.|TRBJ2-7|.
TGTGCCAGCTCACCGAGACAGTCCTACGAGCAGTACTTC
CASSPRQSYEQYF
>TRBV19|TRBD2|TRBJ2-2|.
TGTGCCAGTAGGCCCGGCGGGGGGGGCACCGGGGAGCTGTTTTTT
CASRPGGGGTGELFF
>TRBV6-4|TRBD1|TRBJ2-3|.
TGTGCCAGCAGGCGGGACAGGTACACAGATACGCAGTATTTT
CASRRDRYTDTQYF
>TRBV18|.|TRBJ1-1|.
TGTGCCAGCTCACCACGTCAAGGTAGCACTGAAGCTTTCTTT
CASSPRQGSTEAFF
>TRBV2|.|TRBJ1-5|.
TGTGCCAGCAGTGAAGCCGGGCAGCAACATCAGCCCCAGCATTTT
CASSEAGQQHQPQHF
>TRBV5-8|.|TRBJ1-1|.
TGTGCCAGCACGCGAGAGGGATGGTTGGACACTGAAGCTTTCTTT
CASTREGWLDTEAFF
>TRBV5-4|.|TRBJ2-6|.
TGTGCCAGCAGCTTGGATACTAAGGCCTCTGGGGCCAACGTCCTGACTTTC
CASSLDTKASGANVLTF
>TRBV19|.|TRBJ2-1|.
TGTGCCAGTAGTATGGAGGTTTCCCGGCCGGGGCGAGGGTTCTTC
CASSMEVSRPGRGFF
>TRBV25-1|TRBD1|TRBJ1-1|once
TGTGCCAGCAGTGAATTTAGGGGGCCCGGGAACACTGAAGCTTTCTTT
CASSEFRGPGNTEAFF
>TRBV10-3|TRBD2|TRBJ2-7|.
TGTGCCATCAGTGCCCCAGGGACTAGTTATTCCGTCCACGAGCAGTACTTC
CAISAPGTSYSVHEQYF
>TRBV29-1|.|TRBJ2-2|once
TGCAGCGTTGAGTCCAGGGTGAACACCGGGGAGCTGTTTTTT
CSVESRVNTGELFF
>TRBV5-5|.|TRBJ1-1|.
TGTGCCAGCAGCCCGACGGATACTGAAGCTTTCTTT
CASSPTDTEAFF
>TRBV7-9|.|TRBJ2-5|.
TGTGCCAGCAGCTTAGTTTCCGGGGTCGCGGAGACCCAGTACTTC
CASSLVSGVAETQYF
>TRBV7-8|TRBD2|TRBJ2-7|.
TGTGCCTCATCCGGGGGGGTGGGCGAGCAGTACTTC
CASSGGVGEQYF
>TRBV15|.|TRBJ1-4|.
TGTGCCACCAGCGGGGGCTCGAGCGAAAAACTGTTTTTT
CATSGGSSEKLFF
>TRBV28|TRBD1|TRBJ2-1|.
TGTGCCAGCAGTCTCCCGGGACAGGGGAACAATGAGCAGTTCTTC
CASSLPGQGNNEQFF
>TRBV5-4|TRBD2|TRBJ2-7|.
TGTGCCAGCGGACCGGGACTACTGAGCTCCTACGAGCAGTACTTC
CASGPGLLSSYEQYF
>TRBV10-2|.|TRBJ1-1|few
TGCGCCAGCAGTCAAGTGAACACTGAAGCTTTCTTT
CASSQVNTEAFF
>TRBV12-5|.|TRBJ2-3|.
TGTGCTAGTGGTTTGGTACCGGAGGAGCGCACGCAGTATTTT
CASGLVPEERTQYF
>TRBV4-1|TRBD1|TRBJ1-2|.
TGCGCCAGCAGCCAAAGGCTGGGACAGGGGTATGGCTACACCTTC
CASSQRLGQGYGYTF
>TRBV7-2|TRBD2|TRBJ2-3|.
TGTGCCAGCAGCCCCGGAGGCGGGAGTCGACCCACAGATACGCAGTATTTT
CASSPGGGSRPTDTQYF
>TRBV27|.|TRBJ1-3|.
TGTGCCAGCGGGTCGACTGGAAACACCATATATTTT
CASGSTGNTIYF
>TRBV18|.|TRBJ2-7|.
TGTGCCAGCTCACCACCTTTACTCAGGGGTTCCTACGAGCAGTACTTC
CASSPPLLRGSYEQYF
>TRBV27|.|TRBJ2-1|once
TGTGCCAGCAGTCTATCCGGGACATATTACAATGAGCAGTTCTTC
CASSLSGTYYNEQFF
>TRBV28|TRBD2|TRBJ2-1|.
TGTGCCAGCAGTTTACCGGGGACTAGCGGGAGTATGCAGTTCTTC
CASSLPGTSGSMQFF
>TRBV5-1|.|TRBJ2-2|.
TGCGCCAGCAGCATCCAGGGTTCCGGGGAGCTGTTTTTT
CASSIQGSGELFF
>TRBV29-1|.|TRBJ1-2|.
TGCAGCGTCACCACGGACAGAAGCGGCTACACCTTC
CSVTTDRSGYTF
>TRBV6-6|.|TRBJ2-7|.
TGTGCCAGCAGGGAACTCCACGAGCAGTACTTC
CASRELHEQYF
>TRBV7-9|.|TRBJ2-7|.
TGTGCCAGCGGCCGCACCCCCTCCGCCGGAGACTACGAGCAGTACTTC
CASGRTPSAGDYEQYF
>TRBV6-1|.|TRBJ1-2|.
TGTGCCAGCAGTGAGGGCTCCGGGAGGGACTATGGCTACACCTTC
CASSEGSGRDYGYTF
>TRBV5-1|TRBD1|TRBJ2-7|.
TGCGCCAGCAGCCTCGGACAGGGCGTAACAAGCGGGTTCCTCTACGAGCAGTACTTC
CASSLGQGVTSGFLYEQYF